Each of the 25 T cell receptor beta chains below was sequenced from the same sample in a study of CD8 T cells in ankylosing spondylitis. One entry per CDR3 protein results from TCRdb running MiXCR on the 5' RACE reads. This table holds 35,000 to 40,000 distinct CDR3 sequences, 16% found once. Sequencing was performed on blood. The receptors stem from a male donor with ankylosing spondylitis or in good health (not recorded which).

This clonotype came up a few times. The chain links TRBV7-9 to TRBJ1-1, with a weak D call TRBD1 (5 bases). V lost 5 bases to trimming and J lost 1 base, with 14 bases between them. From germline, CDR1 is SEHNR and CDR2 FQNEAQ (reference sequence). This CDR3 comprises 15 residues. The CDR3 region has the DNA TGTGCCAGCAGCCCCCGGGGGTTACCGAACACTGAAGCTTTCTTT. Its translation: CASSPRGLPNTEAFF.

V is TRBV15 and J is TRBJ2-7; TRBD1 or TRBD2 may be the D gene (7 bases each). The CDR3 totals 14 residues. Trimming removed 0 bases at V and 6 bases at J, with 12 bases between. Per the germline V gene, CDR1 is LNHNV and CDR2 is YYDKDF (reference sequence). CDR3 loop: CATSRDVRGGEQYV. CDR3 coding DNA: TGTGCCACCAGCAGAGATGTCAGGGGGGGCGAGCAGTACGTC.

This clonotype turned up a few times. The J gene is TRBJ2-2, the V gene TRBV12-3 or TRBV12-4; 7 bases match TRBD2. There are 14 residues in the CDR3. V lost 8 bases, J lost 0 bases, and 3 bases stayed unmatched. For the CDR3, the DNA is TGTGCCAGCCGCGGGGGACCGAACACCGGGGAGCTGTTTTTT. This gives the protein CASRGGPNTGELFF.

This clonotype was recorded many times. The chain recombines TRBV11-2 with TRBJ1-1, with D unclear. The CDR3 has 16 amino acids. Trimming removed 1 base from V and 7 bases from J, with 19 bases in between. Germline V gene lookup returns CDR1 SGHAT and CDR2 FQNNGV. The CDR3 loop reads CASSLGLEGNLDEAFF. The CDR3 DNA sequence: TGTGCCAGCAGCTTAGGCCTCGAAGGGAATTTGGATGAAGCTTTCTTT.

The gene calls are TRBV12-3 or TRBV12-4 and TRBJ2-3; 7 bases match TRBD2. The V gene end was trimmed by 5 bases and the J gene end by 6 bases; junction bases not matched to a gene: 11. There are 15 residues in the CDR3. The CDR3: CASSPRSGAADTQYF. The CDR3 bases are TGTGCCAGCAGTCCGAGAAGCGGGGCGGCGGATACGCAGTATTTT.

This clonotype showed up many times. The chain combines TRBV20-1 with TRBJ1-1; no firm D call. The CDR3 sequence is 14 residues long. Trimming left V 3 bases short and J 2 bases short, with 13 bases between. Germline V gene lookup returns CDR1 DFQATT and CDR2 SNEGSKA (reference sequence). The CDR3 spells CSASPSQSNTEAFF. The CDR3 DNA is TGCAGTGCTAGTCCAAGCCAATCTAACACTGAAGCTTTCTTT.

The chain has TRBV3-1 and TRBJ2-7, with 8 bases identical to TRBD2. Trimming took 1 base from V and 0 from J; bases not matched to a gene: 2. Germline CDR1 is LGHDT and CDR2 is YNNKEL (reference sequence). The CDR3 covers 15 residues. The CDR3 DNA reads TGTGCCAGCAGCCAAGGTACTAGCGGCTCCTACGAGCAGTACTTC. Its protein is CASSQGTSGSYEQYF.

This clonotype has at least ten counts. J is TRBJ2-5 and V is TRBV7-2; D unresolved. This CDR3 contains 12 residues. V was pared by 1 base and J by 0 bases, with 0 bases between. Germline lookup yields CDR1 SGHTA and CDR2 FQGNSA. DNA of the CDR3: TGTGCCAGCAGCTTAGACCAAGAGACCCAGTACTTC. Its translation is CASSLDQETQYF.

This clonotype was seen more than once but under ten times. The chain carries TRBV15 and TRBJ2-7; TRBD2 aligns across 7 bases. V was pared by 0 bases and J by 6 bases, with 14 bases of the junction left unmatched. Germline loops: CDR1 LNHNV, CDR2 YYDKDF (reference sequence). The CDR3 has 17 residues. The CDR3 is CATSRDGRGGNAAEQYF. Here the CDR3 DNA reads TGTGCCACCAGCAGAGATGGGAGGGGCGGGAACGCGGCCGAGCAGTACTTC.

The gene calls are TRBV11-2 and TRBJ2-1, with D possibly being TRBD2 (5 bases). Trimming took 5 bases from V and 3 from J, leaving 20 bases between them. Per germline, CDR1 SGHAT and CDR2 FQNNGV. The CDR3 is 17 amino acids. The DNA of the CDR3 is TGTGCCAGCAGCGTGTCGTCTGGGAATGCGGGCTACAATGAGCAGTTCTTC. Its protein is CASSVSSGNAGYNEQFF.

A few counts support this clonotype. The chain couples TRBV20-1 to TRBJ1-2; D call uncertain. The V and J ends lost 5 bases and 3 bases respectively, with 13 bases between them. Germline assignment: CDR1 DFQATT and CDR2 SNEGSKA (reference sequence). The CDR3 contains 13 residues. The CDR3 sequence: CSASIISYYGYTF. The CDR3 DNA follows: TGCAGTGCTTCAATCATCTCCTACTATGGCTACACCTTC.

This clonotype was detected only a few times. V and J are TRBV12-3 or TRBV12-4 and TRBJ2-1; TRBD2 matches 9 bases. This CDR3 has 15 amino acids. Trimming removed 1 base from V and 4 bases from J; junction bases left unmatched: 2. CDR3 loop: CASSLGGREYNEQFF. CDR3 coding DNA: TGTGCCAGCAGTTTAGGCGGGAGGGAATACAATGAGCAGTTCTTC.

This clonotype was counted a few times. This rearrangement joins TRBV14 to TRBJ2-2, with D perhaps TRBD1 (6 bases). This CDR3 has 14 amino acids. V was shortened by 4 bases and J by 3 bases, with 9 bases between the two germline ends. The germline V gene has CDR1 SGHDN and CDR2 FVKESK. CDR3 DNA sequence: TGTGCCAGCAGCCTTCGGACAGACACCGGGGAGCTGTTTTTT. This gives the protein CASSLRTDTGELFF.

This clonotype was observed many times. J is TRBJ2-7 and V is TRBV20-1; TRBD1 agrees at 8 bases. Germline CDR1 DFQATT, CDR2 SNEGSKA (reference sequence). Trimming cost V 5 bases and J 0 bases; bases outside gene matches: 6. The CDR3 totals 14 residues. The DNA for the CDR3 is TGCAGTGCTCCCCGAGGACAGGGCTCCTACGAGCAGTACGTC. It yields the protein CSAPRGQGSYEQYV.

V is TRBV28 and J is TRBJ1-6; 10 bases map to TRBD1. The J segment lost 7 bases and the V segment lost 6 bases, leaving 3 bases of the junction unmatched. The CDR3 spans 14 residues. Germline assignment: CDR1 MDHEN and CDR2 SYDVKM. The CDR3 region is CASRTGGRNSPLHF. The CDR3 DNA reads as TGTGCCAGCAGGACAGGGGGCAGGAATTCACCCCTCCACTTT.

This chain links TRBV5-1 with TRBJ2-5, with TRBD2 identical over 11 bases. V lost 1 base and J lost 3; bases outside the gene matches: 2. The CDR3 loop spans 15 amino acids. Germline V gene sequence: CDR1 SGHRS, CDR2 YFSETQ. The CDR3, as DNA: TGCGCCAGCAGCTTGTTGGGACTAGCGGAAGAGACCCAGTACTTC. It translates to CASSLLGLAEETQYF.

This chain links TRBV20-1 with TRBJ2-2; tentative D call: TRBD1 (6 bases). The CDR3 contains 14 residues. Germline CDR1 is DFQATT and CDR2 is SNEGSKA (reference sequence). The V end lost 6 bases, the J end lost 4 bases, and 15 bases lay between the germline ends. The CDR3 loop is CSATGNWSTGELFF. The CDR3 nucleotides are TGCAGTGCCACAGGGAATTGGAGCACCGGGGAGCTGTTTTTT.

This clonotype is a singleton in its sample. The chain links TRBV12-3 or TRBV12-4 to TRBJ2-2; D is ambiguous. The CDR3 length is 12 residues. Trimming took 2 bases from V and 8 from J, leaving 6 bases between them. The CDR3 nucleotides are TGTGCCAGCAGTTTACCGGAAGGGGAGCTGTTTTTT. This encodes CASSLPEGELFF.

This clonotype was seen at least ten times. This chain uses TRBV28 with TRBJ2-7; maybe TRBD2 (5 bases). Germline V CDR1 and CDR2: MDHEN, SYDVKM. The V and J ends lost 6 bases and 3 bases respectively, with 12 bases between them. The CDR3 consists of 13 residues. CDR3 protein: CASRPAGLYEQYF. CDR3 bases: TGTGCCAGCAGGCCGGCAGGACTCTACGAGCAGTACTTC.

This clonotype occurred many times. The chain has TRBV5-1 and TRBJ2-3; D is undetermined. The CDR3 has 14 amino acids. The germline V and J ends were trimmed by 0 bases and 6 bases, with 11 bases remaining between them. Per germline, CDR1 SGHRS and CDR2 YFSETQ. In DNA, the CDR3 is TGCGCCAGCAGCTTGGGGGCATTTATGGATACGCAGTATTTT. This sequence encodes CASSLGAFMDTQYF.

This clonotype was recorded a few times. CDR3 nucleotides: TGTGCCAGCAGTAGCGGGGAAGAAGATACGCAGTATTTT. It is translated as CASSSGEEDTQYF. The chain combines TRBV6-2 or TRBV6-3 with TRBJ2-3, with 7 bases that match TRBD2. Losses at the gene ends were 5 bases for V and 5 bases for J; bases not matched to a gene: 4. Germline V gene sequence: CDR1 MNHEY, CDR2 SVGEGT. The CDR3 length is 13 residues.

The chain couples TRBV29-1 to TRBJ2-1; D gene ambiguous. Germline V CDR1 and CDR2: SQVTM, ANQGSEA. CDR3 length: 11 residues. V lost 5 bases and J 6 bases, leaving 8 bases between the germline ends. The DNA for the CDR3 is TGCAGCGTTTGGGGTGGCAATGAGCAGTTCTTC. Translating gives CSVWGGNEQFF.

Sample share makes this clonotype medium-sized. The chain combines TRBV7-9 with TRBJ2-2; tentative D call: TRBD1 (6 bases). V lost 5 bases to trimming and J lost 7 bases, with 14 bases between them. The CDR3 runs 14 residues. Germline CDR1 is SEHNR and CDR2 is FQNEAQ (reference sequence). As DNA, the CDR3 is TGTGCCAGCAGCCCCGGTTGGGGGCACGGGGAGCTGTTTTTT. Translating gives CASSPGWGHGELFF. Full variable domain (rest looked up from reference TRBV7-9 and TRBJ2-2): DTGVSQNPRHKITKRGQNVTFRCDPISEHNRLYWYRQTLGQGPEFLTYFQNEAQLEKSRLLSDRFSAERPKGSFSTLEIQRTEQGDSAMYLCASSPGWGHGELFFGEGSRLTVL.

The rearrangement joins TRBV20-1 to TRBJ1-5, with D uncertain. The CDR3 spans 13 residues. Germline CDR1 reads DFQATT; CDR2 reads SNEGSKA (reference sequence). V was clipped by 1 base and J by 7 bases, with 11 bases between them. The CDR3: CSARGEVFQPQHF. CDR3 sequence (DNA): TGCAGTGCTAGAGGAGAGGTTTTCCAGCCCCAGCATTTT.

A few counts support this clonotype. The V call is TRBV6-5, the J call TRBJ2-5; D gene uncertain. In germline, CDR1 is MNHEY, CDR2 SVGAGI. The CDR3 is made up of 13 amino acids. The V gene lost 6 bases and the J gene lost 5 bases, with 13 bases spanning the gap. CDR3 amino acids: CASSSSSSETQYF. The CDR3 coding sequence is TGTGCCAGCAGCTCATCCTCTTCGGAGACCCAGTACTTC.